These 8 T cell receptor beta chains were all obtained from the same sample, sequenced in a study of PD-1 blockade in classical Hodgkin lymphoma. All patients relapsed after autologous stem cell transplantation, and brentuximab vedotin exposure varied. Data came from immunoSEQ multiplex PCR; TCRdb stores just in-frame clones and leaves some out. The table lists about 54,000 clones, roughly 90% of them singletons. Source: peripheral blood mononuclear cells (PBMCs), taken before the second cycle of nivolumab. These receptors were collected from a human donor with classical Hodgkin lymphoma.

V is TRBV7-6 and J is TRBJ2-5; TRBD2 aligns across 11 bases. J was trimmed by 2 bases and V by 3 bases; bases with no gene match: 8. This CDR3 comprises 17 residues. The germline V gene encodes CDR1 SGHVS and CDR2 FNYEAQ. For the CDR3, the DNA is TGTGCCAGCAGCTTTCTGACTAGCGGGGTGTATCAAGAGACCCAGTACTTC. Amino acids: CASSFLTSGVYQETQYF. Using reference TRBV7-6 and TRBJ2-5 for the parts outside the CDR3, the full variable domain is GAGVSQSPRYKVTKRGQDVALRCDPISGHVSLYWYRQALGQGPEFLTYFNYEAQQDKSGLPNDRFSAERPEGSISTLTIQRTEQRDSAMYRCASSFLTSGVYQETQYFGPGTRLLVL.

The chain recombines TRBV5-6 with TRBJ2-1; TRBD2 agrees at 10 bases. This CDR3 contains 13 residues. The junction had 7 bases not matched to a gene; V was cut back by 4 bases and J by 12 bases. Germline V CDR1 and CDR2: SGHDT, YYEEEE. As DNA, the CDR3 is TGTGCCAGCAGCCCCGGGGGACTAGCGCTGCAGTTCTTC. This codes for CASSPGGLALQFF.

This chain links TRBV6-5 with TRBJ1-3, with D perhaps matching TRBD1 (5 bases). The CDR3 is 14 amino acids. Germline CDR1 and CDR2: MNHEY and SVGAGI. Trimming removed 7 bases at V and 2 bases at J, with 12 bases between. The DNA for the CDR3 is TGTGCCAGCACCCCGCGAGGGGCTGGAAACACCATATATTTT. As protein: CASTPRGAGNTIYF.

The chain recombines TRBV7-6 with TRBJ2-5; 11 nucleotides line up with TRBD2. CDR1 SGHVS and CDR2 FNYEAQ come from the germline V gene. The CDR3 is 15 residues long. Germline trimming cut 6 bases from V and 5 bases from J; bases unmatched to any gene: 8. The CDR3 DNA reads TGTGCCAGCAGGCCACTAGCGGGAGAGTGGGAGACCCAGTACTTC. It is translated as CASRPLAGEWETQYF. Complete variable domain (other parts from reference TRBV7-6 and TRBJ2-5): GAGVSQSPRYKVTKRGQDVALRCDPISGHVSLYWYRQALGQGPEFLTYFNYEAQQDKSGLPNDRFSAERPEGSISTLTIQRTEQRDSAMYRCASRPLAGEWETQYFGPGTRLLVL.

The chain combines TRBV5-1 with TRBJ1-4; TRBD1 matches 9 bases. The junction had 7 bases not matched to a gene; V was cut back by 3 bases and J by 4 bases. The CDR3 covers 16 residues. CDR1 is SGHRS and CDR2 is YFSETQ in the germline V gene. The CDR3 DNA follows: TGCGCCAGCAGCTGGGGGACAGGGCAAAATAATGAAAAACTGTTTTTT. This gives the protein CASSWGTGQNNEKLFF.

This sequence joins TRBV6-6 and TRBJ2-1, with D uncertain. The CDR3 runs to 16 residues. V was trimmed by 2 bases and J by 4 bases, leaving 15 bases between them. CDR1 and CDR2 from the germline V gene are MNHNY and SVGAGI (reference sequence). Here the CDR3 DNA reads TGTGCCAGCAGTTACGAGACCGTAACAGCGTACAATGAGCAGTTCTTC. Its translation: CASSYETVTAYNEQFF.

CDR3 residues: CASRPVDRDAAYQPQHF. DNA for the CDR3: TGTGCAAGTCGCCCAGTCGACAGGGACGCCGCCTATCAGCCCCAGCATTTT. The V and J genes are TRBV12-2 and TRBJ1-5; the table's D call, TRBD1, was not checked against the DNA. TRBV12-2 is given as a pseudogene. This CDR3 region has 17 residues.

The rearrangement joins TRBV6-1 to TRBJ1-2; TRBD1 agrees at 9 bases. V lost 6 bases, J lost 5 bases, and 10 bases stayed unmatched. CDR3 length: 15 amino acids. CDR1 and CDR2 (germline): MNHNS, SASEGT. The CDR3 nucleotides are TGTGCCAGCAGACCCGGGACAGGGTTAGTTTATGGCTACACCTTC. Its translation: CASRPGTGLVYGYTF.